This T cell receptor beta chain was profiled in a study of a mutant IDH1 vaccine in newly diagnosed glioma. In the study overall: The study started vaccination 4-6 weeks after radiotherapy alone, or with temozolomide cycles. Among treated patients, about 60% were male and around 40% female, and mean age was approximately 43 years. The earlier regimen, radiotherapy, temozolomide, or both, was most often both.

Concerning this clone: Its target is not known.

The CDR3 covers 16 residues. Trimming removed 2 bases at V and 6 bases at J, with 18 bases between. Per germline, CDR1 MGHRA and CDR2 YSYEKL. Time point denoted: week 11, during vaccination. The vaccine gave 300 ug of a 20-mer mutant IDH1 peptide subcutaneously per dose. Those who donated had recent WHO grade 3 or 4 IDH1-mutant, ATRX-lost astrocytomas. Clones were sequenced by immunoSEQ multiplex PCR, and TCRdb holds only the in-frame ones, with some missing. The profile covers tens of thousands of clones, with about 80% appearing a single time and around 5.7% taken by the ten largest. This sample comprised PBMCs, obtained from a glioma patient whose treatment included an IDH1 peptide vaccine. The sequence was collected from a man between 50 and 59 years old with glioma. The chain links TRBV4-1 to TRBJ2-3; possible D gene TRBD2, 5 bases. The CDR3, as DNA: TGCGCCAGCAGCCAAACACTAAGCGGCTACGGGGATACGCAGTATTTT. Amino acids: CASSQTLSGYGDTQYF.